These T cell receptor beta chains were read from a single sample in a study of T cells in Graves' hyperthyroidism and ophthalmopathy. TCRdb reprocessed the multiplex PCR reads via MiXCR and lists one record per CDR3 protein. The sample records 450,000 to 500,000 distinct CDR3 sequences, 22% being singletons. Sequenced: blood. These TCRs come from a woman in her seventies with Graves' ophthalmopathy. CDR3s include the opening cysteine and the closing phenylalanine or tryptophan. The order of the fields is clone size, J gene, CDR3 length, D gene, V gene, CDR3 protein, CDR3 DNA. The D gene is left open where the match is weak. Size tells how often a clone was seen (once, few, many) or the class of an expanded clone, and some rows leave it out.

- TRBJ2-7 18 - TRBV5-1 CASSLGYREFDRPYEQYF TGCGCCAGCAGCCTTGGTTATAGGGAATTTGACCGGCCCTACGAGCAGTACTTC
- TRBJ2-1 15 TRBD2 TRBV7-3 CASSFPGLAMAEQFF TGTGCCAGCAGCTTCCCGGGACTAGCCATGGCTGAGCAGTTCTTC
- TRBJ2-3 12 - TRBV3-1 CASSQVVDTQYF TGTGCCAGCAGCCAAGTCGTAGATACGCAGTATTTT
- TRBJ2-7 13 - TRBV14 CASSQVAPYEQYF TGTGCCAGCAGCCAAGTAGCCCCCTACGAGCAGTACTTC
few TRBJ2-7 14 - TRBV6-2/TRBV6-3 CASTRDGLGYEQYF TGTGCCAGCACCCGGGATGGCCTTGGCTACGAGCAGTACTTC
many TRBJ1-1 13 - TRBV12-3/TRBV12-4 CASSEGGGTEAFF TGTGCCAGCAGTGAGGGGGGAGGCACTGAAGCTTTCTTT
- TRBJ2-1 15 TRBD2 TRBV6-2/TRBV6-3 CASLRGGGLYNEQFF TGTGCCAGCCTCCGGGGGGGGGGGCTTTACAATGAGCAGTTCTTC
few TRBJ2-5 13 - TRBV7-2 CASSILAYETQYF TGTGCCAGCAGCATTCTAGCATACGAGACCCAGTACTTC
few TRBJ1-6 16 TRBD1 TRBV6-1 CASSPGQARHNSPLHF TGTGCCAGCAGCCCTGGACAGGCTCGGCATAATTCACCCCTCCACTTT
few TRBJ2-3 13 - TRBV10-3 CAISDLDTDTQYF TGTGCCATCAGTGATCTAGACACAGATACGCAGTATTTT
- TRBJ2-1 15 - TRBV3-1 CASSQGLSGYNEQFF TGTGCCAGCAGCCAAGGCCTAAGCGGTTACAATGAGCAGTTCTTC
- TRBJ2-1 15 TRBD2 TRBV20-1 CSASLSGNYYNEQFF TGCAGTGCTAGTCTAAGCGGGAATTACTACAATGAGCAGTTCTTC
few TRBJ2-3 14 - TRBV30 CAWSGGFSTDTQYF TGTGCCTGGAGTGGAGGTTTCAGCACAGATACGCAGTATTTT
- TRBJ2-1 15 TRBD2 TRBV7-9 CASRPGLAEYNEQFF TGTGCCAGCAGGCCGGGACTAGCGGAATACAATGAGCAGTTCTTC
few TRBJ1-4 15 - TRBV28 CASSLGWGVEEKLFF TGTGCCAGCAGCCTAGGGTGGGGTGTGGAGGAAAAACTGTTTTTT
- TRBJ1-2 14 TRBD1 TRBV5-1 CASSLQTGPGSYTF TGCGCCAGCAGCTTGCAGACAGGGCCAGGGAGCTACACCTTC
- TRBJ2-3 13 - TRBV6-1 CASTNLGTDTQYF TGTGCCAGCACCAATCTGGGCACAGATACGCAGTATTTT
few TRBJ2-3 15 TRBD2 TRBV7-3 CASSLFAGVRDTQYF TGTGCCAGCAGCTTATTCGCGGGAGTTCGAGATACGCAGTATTTT
many TRBJ2-1 15 TRBD2 TRBV28 CASSVRTSGANEQFF TGTGCCAGCAGTGTTCGGACTAGCGGGGCTAATGAGCAGTTCTTC
- TRBJ1-2 14 - TRBV12-3/TRBV12-4 CASSNSEQNYGYTF TGTGCCAGCAGTAACTCGGAACAGAACTATGGCTACACCTTC
- TRBJ1-1 16 TRBD1 TRBV7-9 CASSRLPGTANTEAFF TGTGCCAGCAGCCGCTTACCCGGGACAGCGAACACTGAAGCTTTCTTT